This T cell receptor (beta chain) was sequenced for a study of shared clonotypes between healthy human individuals. Trimming took 4 bases from V and 4 from J, leaving 11 bases between them. This CDR3 region has 13 residues. CDR1 and CDR2 (germline): MGHRA, YSYEKL. Naive CD8 cells comprised CD45RO-negative, CCR7-positively selected cells, excluding terminally differentiated effector memory CD45RA+ cells. In regard to this clone: This same CDR3 is encoded by further DNA sequences in the sample.

Generated by immunoSEQ multiplex PCR, the TCRdb table keeps only in-frame clones and is missing some. Among approximately 2,000,000 clones listed, 93% were seen once. The TCR sequence derives from a young man in good health. Some clones in this sample may be carry-over from other donors' samples. V is TRBV4-1 and J is TRBJ2-7; possibly TRBD1 for D (5 bases). What was sequenced was naive CD8+ T cells from PBMCs. The CDR3 DNA reads as TGCGCCAGCAGCCCAGGGCTCCGGTACGAGCAGTACTTC. It is translated as CASSPGLRYEQYF.